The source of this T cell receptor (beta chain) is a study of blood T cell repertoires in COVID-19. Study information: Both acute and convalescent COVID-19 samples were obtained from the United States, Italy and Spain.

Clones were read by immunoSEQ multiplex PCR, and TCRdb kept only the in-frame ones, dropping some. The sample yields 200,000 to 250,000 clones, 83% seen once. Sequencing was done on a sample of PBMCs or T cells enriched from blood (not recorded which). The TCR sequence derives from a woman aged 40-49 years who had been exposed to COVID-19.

This CDR3 is CASSSDTIYF. The CDR3 DNA sequence: TGTGCCAGCAGTTCGGACACCATATATTTT. The chain links TRBV28 to TRBJ1-3; D remains unclear. This CDR3 is 10 amino acids long. The V gene's germline CDR1 is MDHEN and CDR2 SYDVKM. The germline V and J ends were trimmed by 4 bases and 8 bases, with 3 bases remaining between them.